This passage covers 23 T cell receptor beta chains from one sample sequenced in a study of T cells in localized non-small cell lung cancer. Using immunoSEQ multiplex PCR, the repertoire was profiled, and TCRdb retains in-frame clones only, with some absent. The table includes 100,000 to 150,000 clones, around 89% detected once. The specimen was peripheral blood, collected before any cancer treatment. Receptors were obtained from a female donor over 55 with stage I lung adenocarcinoma.

The chain has TRBV6-5 and TRBJ2-5; TRBD2 aligns across 7 bases. The J call is in doubt because the DNA end fits TRBJ2-7 better. The CDR3 is made up of 15 amino acids. The germline V gene encodes CDR1 MNHEY and CDR2 SVGAGI. CDR3 amino acids: CASNPTSNPRNEQYF. DNA for the CDR3: TGTGCCAGCAACCCGACTAGCAATCCACGTAACGAGCAGTACTTC.

The rearrangement joins TRBV28 to TRBJ2-5; D gene ambiguous. Germline V gene data show CDR1 as MDHEN and CDR2 as SYDVKM. The CDR3 loop spans 15 amino acids. Trimming shortened V by 5 bases and J by 5 bases, and 18 bases separated the two germline ends. As DNA, the CDR3 is TGTGCCAGCAGTCCGGTAGAACGCGGTGGGGAGACCCAGTACTTC. Amino acid sequence: CASSPVERGGETQYF. Full variable domain (missing parts from reference TRBV28 and TRBJ2-5): DVKVTQSSRYLVKRTGEKVFLECVQDMDHENMFWYRQDPGLGLRLIYFSYDVKMKEKGDIPEGYSVSREKKERFSLILESASTNQTSMYLCASSPVERGGETQYFGPGTRLLVL.

The chain couples TRBV7-9 to TRBJ1-3; D is unclear. Deletions cut 4 bases from V and 2 bases from J, with 6 bases between. Looked up from germline, CDR1 is SEHNR and CDR2 is FQNEAQ (reference sequence). This CDR3 region has 13 residues. The CDR3 loop is CASSSRAGNTIYF. CDR3 DNA sequence: TGTGCCAGCAGCTCCCGTGCTGGAAACACCATATATTTT.

The CDR3 here is CAWRGDRLSGNTIYF. DNA of the CDR3: TGTGCCTGGAGGGGGGACAGGCTCTCTGGAAACACCATATATTTT. The chain combines TRBV30 with TRBJ1-3, with 8 bases identical to TRBD1. The germline CDR1 and CDR2 sequences are GTSNPN and SVGIG (reference sequence). V lost 3 bases, J lost 0 bases, and 4 bases stayed unmatched. The CDR3 is 15 residues long.

The chain recombines TRBV10-3 with TRBJ1-1; the D is unclear. V shed 0 bases and J shed 0 bases, with 8 bases lying between them. Per germline, CDR1 ENHRY and CDR2 SYGVKD. The CDR3 spans 15 residues. CDR3 coding DNA: TGTGCCATCAGTGAGTCGATAGGGCTGAACACTGAAGCTTTCTTT. This translates into CAISESIGLNTEAFF.

J is TRBJ1-6 and V is TRBV7-3, with a possible D match to TRBD1 (6 bases). Looked up from germline, CDR1 is SGHTA and CDR2 is FQGTGA. Trimming pared 0 bases from V and 9 bases from J, leaving 12 bases between. The CDR3 has 15 residues. The CDR3 region is CASSLTLGGGSPLHF. The CDR3, as DNA: TGTGCCAGCAGCTTAACTTTAGGAGGGGGTTCACCCCTCCACTTT.

This chain uses TRBV6-5 with TRBJ1-3; 7 bases are a match to TRBD1. V gave up 0 bases and J gave up 0 bases; unmatched junction bases: 2. The CDR3 sequence is 16 residues long. The germline CDR1 and CDR2 sequences are MNHEY and SVGAGI. CDR3 sequence (DNA): TGTGCCAGCAGTTACTCTGGACAGGACTCTGGAAACACCATATATTTT. Its translation is CASSYSGQDSGNTIYF.

The V call is TRBV5-1, the J call TRBJ2-5, with 13 positions matching TRBD2. CDR3 length: 15 residues. After removal of 1 base from V and 6 bases from J, the junction contained 3 bases not matched to a gene. CDR1 SGHRS and CDR2 YFSETQ come from the germline V gene. The CDR3 protein is CASSLRTSGSQTQYF. The CDR3 region has the DNA TGCGCCAGCAGCTTGCGGACTAGCGGGAGTCAGACCCAGTACTTC.

The CDR3 sequence: CASSPNGVYGPNIQYF. CDR3 bases: TGTGCCAGCAGCCCTAACGGGGTTTACGGGCCGAACATTCAGTACTTC. The chain combines TRBV28 with TRBJ2-4; D is possibly TRBD2 (5 bases). There are 16 residues in the CDR3. The germline CDR1 and CDR2 sequences are MDHEN and SYDVKM. V lost 6 bases and J lost 7, with 22 bases in between. The variable domain in full, with the rest retrieved from reference TRBV28 and TRBJ2-4, is DVKVTQSSRYLVKRTGEKVFLECVQDMDHENMFWYRQDPGLGLRLIYFSYDVKMKEKGDIPEGYSVSREKKERFSLILESASTNQTSMYLCASSPNGVYGPNIQYFGAGTRLSVL.

The J gene is TRBJ1-2, the V gene TRBV15; D is ambiguous. The V end was cut by 0 bases, the J end by 4 bases, with 6 bases between. The CDR3 contains 13 residues. CDR1 is LNHNV and CDR2 is YYDKDF in the germline V gene (reference sequence). This CDR3 reads CATSRDWAYGYTF. CDR3 bases: TGTGCCACCAGCAGAGATTGGGCCTATGGCTACACCTTC.

The chain joins TRBV19 to TRBJ1-2, with 10 bases that match TRBD1. This CDR3 comprises 15 residues. The V and J ends lost 1 base and 8 bases, in that order; junction bases with no gene match: 7. Per germline, CDR1 LNHDA and CDR2 SQIVND (reference sequence). Here the CDR3 DNA reads TGTGCCAGTAGTATAGGTGGGACAGGGGTCCTCGGCTACACCTTC. This sequence encodes CASSIGGTGVLGYTF.

J is TRBJ2-5 and V is TRBV18; unclear D gene. Germline V gives CDR1 KGHSH, CDR2 LQKENI. V lost 4 bases to trimming and J lost 5 bases, with 8 bases between them. The CDR3 has 12 amino acids. As DNA, the CDR3 is TGTGCCAGCTCACGGGCCTTGGAGACCCAGTACTTC. Translated: CASSRALETQYF.

This chain joins TRBV5-6 and TRBJ2-3, with a tentative D call TRBD2 (6 bases). V was pared by 2 bases and J by 0 bases, with 10 bases between. The CDR3 loop spans 15 amino acids. In germline, CDR1 is SGHDT, CDR2 YYEEEE. The CDR3 DNA sequence: TGTGCCAGCAGCTTCCTAGCGTCTAGCACAGATACGCAGTATTTT. Protein product: CASSFLASSTDTQYF.

V is TRBV5-1 and J is TRBJ2-1; no clear D. CDR3 length equals 12 residues. The V end was cut by 0 bases, the J end by 7 bases, with 5 bases between. Germline loops: CDR1 SGHRS, CDR2 YFSETQ. The CDR3 bases are TGCGCCAGCAGCTTGGTTCCGAATGAGCAGTTCTTC. Protein sequence: CASSLVPNEQFF. The variable domain in full, completed from reference TRBV5-1 and TRBJ2-1, reads KAGVTQTPRYLIKTRGQQVTLSCSPISGHRSVSWYQQTPGQGLQFLFEYFSETQRNKGNFPGRFSGRQFSNSRSEMNVSTLELGDSALYLCASSLVPNEQFFGPGTRLTVL.

The chain combines TRBV7-8 with TRBJ2-2; tentative D call: TRBD2 (7 bases). Germline CDR1 SGHVS, CDR2 FQNEAQ. Trimming stripped 5 bases from V and 5 bases from J, with 24 bases between. This CDR3 has 18 amino acids. CDR3 sequence reads: CASSPRIGGREVTGELFF. In DNA form, the CDR3 reads TGTGCCAGCAGCCCCAGGATCGGGGGCCGGGAGGTAACCGGGGAGCTGTTTTTT.

This clone was observed once. The chain uses TRBV9 and TRBJ2-5, with D possibly TRBD2 on 6 matching bases. CDR3 length equals 17 residues. Germline values: CDR1 SGDLS, CDR2 YYNGEE. Trimming left V 2 bases short and J 5 bases short, with 22 bases between. The CDR3 region is CASSVEGGTSTSETQYF. CDR3 nucleotide sequence: TGTGCCAGCAGCGTCGAAGGTGGGACTTCGACATCGGAGACCCAGTACTTC.

Regarding this clone: At one boundary the junction diverges from the germline segment, which might be a read error. J is TRBJ1-5 and V is TRBV11-2, with a possible D match to TRBD1 (6 bases). The CDR3 has 15 residues. Germline V gives CDR1 SGHAT, CDR2 FQNNGV. The CDR3 DNA follows: TGTGCCAGCAGGTTAGGGGGGTTGAGCAATCAGCCCCAGCATTTT. Translation: CASRLGGLSNQPQHF.

The V gene is TRBV5-1, the J gene TRBJ1-2, with D hard to call. This CDR3 spans 12 amino acids. Germline assignment: CDR1 SGHRS and CDR2 YFSETQ. Trimming left V 1 base short and J 0 bases short, with 1 base between. CDR3 in amino acids: CASSLTNYGYTF. The CDR3 nucleotides are TGCGCCAGCAGCTTGACTAACTATGGCTACACCTTC.

This rearrangement joins TRBV19 to TRBJ2-1; 8 bases line up with TRBD2. CDR3 length: 16 residues. V shed 7 bases, J shed 0 bases, and the junction held 8 bases outside the gene matches. CDR1 is LNHDA and CDR2 is SQIVND in the germline V gene (reference sequence). CDR3 in amino acids: CASKKREKGSYNEQFF. For the CDR3, the DNA is TGTGCCAGTAAAAAGCGGGAGAAGGGCTCCTACAATGAGCAGTTCTTC.

On this clone itself: Other DNA sequences from this sample encode an identical CDR3 as well. The chain carries TRBV20-1 and TRBJ1-1; no reliable D call. This CDR3 region has 11 residues. The germline V gene encodes CDR1 DFQATT and CDR2 SNEGSKA (reference sequence). V was clipped by 2 bases and J by 1 base, with 2 bases between them. As DNA, the CDR3 is TGCAGTGCTAGACCGAACACTGAAGCTTTCTTT. As protein: CSARPNTEAFF.

The chain uses TRBV9 and TRBJ2-4; 8 nucleotides agree with TRBD1. Germline loops: CDR1 SGDLS, CDR2 YYNGEE. The J segment lost 4 bases and the V segment lost 0 bases, leaving 0 bases of the junction unmatched. The CDR3 has 14 amino acids. Here the CDR3 DNA reads TGTGCCAGCAGCGTAGGGACAGGGAAAAACATTCAGTACTTC. Translating gives CASSVGTGKNIQYF.

This chain connects TRBV5-1 to TRBJ2-7; D is perhaps TRBD1 or TRBD2 (6 bases each). The CDR3 is made up of 17 amino acids. The V gene lost 0 bases and the J gene lost 0 bases, with 16 bases spanning the gap. Germline V gives CDR1 SGHRS, CDR2 YFSETQ. The CDR3 here is CASSLVSGGPSSYEQYF. Here the CDR3 DNA reads TGCGCCAGCAGCTTGGTTTCCGGGGGCCCTAGCTCCTACGAGCAGTACTTC.

The chain couples TRBV5-4 to TRBJ2-1; D is perhaps TRBD2 (6 bases). The CDR3 covers 14 residues. Germline CDR1 and CDR2: SGHNT and YYREEE (reference sequence). V lost 4 bases, J lost 5 bases, and 13 bases lay in between. CDR3 region: CASSATGRHNEQFF. The CDR3 bases are TGTGCCAGCAGCGCAACCGGGAGACACAATGAGCAGTTCTTC.